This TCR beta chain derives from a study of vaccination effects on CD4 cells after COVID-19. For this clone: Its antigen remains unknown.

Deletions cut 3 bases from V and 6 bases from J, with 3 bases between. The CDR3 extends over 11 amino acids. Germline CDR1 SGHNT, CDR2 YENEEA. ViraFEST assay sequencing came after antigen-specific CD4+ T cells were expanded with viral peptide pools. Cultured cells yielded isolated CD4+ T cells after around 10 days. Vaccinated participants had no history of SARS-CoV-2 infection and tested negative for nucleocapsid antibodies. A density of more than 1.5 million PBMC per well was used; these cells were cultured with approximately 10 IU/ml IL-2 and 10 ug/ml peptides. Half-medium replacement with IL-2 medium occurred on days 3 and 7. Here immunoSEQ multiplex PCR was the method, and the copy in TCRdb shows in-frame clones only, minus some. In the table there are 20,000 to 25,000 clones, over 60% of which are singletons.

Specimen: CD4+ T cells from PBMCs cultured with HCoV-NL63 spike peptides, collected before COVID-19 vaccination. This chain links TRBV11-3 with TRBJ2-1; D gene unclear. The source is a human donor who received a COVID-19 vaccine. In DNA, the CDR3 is TGTGCCAGCAGCTTTCGCAATGAGCAGTTCTTC. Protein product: CASSFRNEQFF. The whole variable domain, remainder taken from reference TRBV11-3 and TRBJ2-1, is EAGVVQSPRYKIIEKKQPVAFWCNPISGHNTLYWYLQNLGQGPELLIRYENEEAVDDSQLPKDRFSAERLKGVDSTLKIQPAELGDSAVYLCASSFRNEQFFGPGTRLTVL.